This TCR beta chain was profiled in a study of blood T cells in healthy people across ages. Study-wide results and limits: Greater diversity and more naive CD4+ cells were seen in long-lived donors than in aged donors.

Next came a second PCR, run for 7 to 11 cycles, which used a sample-barcoded 5' primer along with a J-beta primer mix. MiXCR was run by TCRdb on the 5' RACE reads, yielding one entry per CDR3 protein. Found here are under 700,000 distinct CDR3 sequences, nearly 25% of them singletons; the top ten hold just over 8.5%. This clonotype was seen at least ten times. Its antigen is unidentified. The same data also went into a second study, on T cells of mothers and their children. As that study records: All donors were healthy and Caucasian; they were three mothers and their six children. Mothers yielded over 9 million CDR3 reads, children about 3 million each.

The clonotype originates from a boy aged 10-17 years in good health. Sequenced: blood.

The CDR3 region is CASSQEGPGGSYEQYF. CDR3 nucleotides: TGTGCCAGCAGCCAAGAGGGCCCAGGGGGCTCATACGAGCAGTACTTC. The V gene is TRBV3-1, the J gene TRBJ2-7, with TRBD1 matching over 8 bases. CDR1 and CDR2 (germline): LGHDT, YNNKEL (reference sequence). V dropped 0 bases and J dropped 4; count of bases not matched to a gene: 8. This CDR3 spans 16 amino acids.